This section outlines one T cell receptor beta chain sequence together with its context. What it recognizes is unknown. This sample's time point: persistent/refractory GD, antithyroid drugs over 5 years with positive TRAb. Extracted RNA from PBMCs served as the source of the TCR library. The patient group derived from an endocrinology department in Xi'an, China. Staff took roughly 8.1 milliliters of peripheral blood and put it into EDTA tubes. This record comes from a study of regulatory T cells in long-lasting Graves disease. Study-level information: In persistent Graves' disease, antithyroid drugs had been taken for over 5 years and TSH receptor antibodies stayed positive. Study conclusions and caveats: TCR diversity was lower in persistent Graves' patients than in newly diagnosed ones.

HTBI primers from iRepertoire and Arm-PCR of CDR3 regions yielded the TCR beta libraries. TCRdb re-called the multiplex PCR reads through MiXCR, storing one row per CDR3 protein. The top ten clones hold roughly 46% of a sample with roughly 700,000 distinct CDR3 sequences, about 32% of them seen once. CDR1 is LNHDA and CDR2 is SQIVND in the germline V gene (reference sequence). With 2 bases clipped from V and 6 bases from J, the junction kept 4 bases outside the gene matches. CDR3 length: 14 amino acids. V usage is TRBV19 and J usage is TRBJ1-5, with 7 nucleotides matching TRBD1. Sequenced here: peripheral blood mononuclear cells (PBMCs), sampled when the disease was refractory, from a patient treated with antithyroid drugs. The sequence came from a female donor with Graves disease. Here the CDR3 DNA reads TGTGCCAGTAGTATACTCGACAGGGTTCAGCCCCAGCATTTT. It encodes CASSILDRVQPQHF.